A selection of T cell receptor beta chains follows, all from one sample in a study of regulatory T cells in long-lasting Graves disease. TCRdb reprocessed the multiplex PCR reads via MiXCR and lists one record per CDR3 protein. The sample shows 200,000 to 250,000 distinct CDR3 sequences, around 19% of them seen only once. Another study also made use of these data, one on T cells in Graves' hyperthyroidism and ophthalmopathy.

The source material was peripheral blood mononuclear cells (PBMCs), sampled at new diagnosis, from a patient treated with antithyroid drugs. These receptor sequences come from a woman in her 30s with Graves disease. The CDR3 runs from the conserved cysteine through the conserved F or W. D genes are given only for firm matches. A row's size may be missing; if present it is once, few, many or a size class.

V gene: TRBV28; clone size: many; D gene: TRBD1; J gene: TRBJ1-1; CDR3 protein: CASSFTGGDTEAFF; CDR3 DNA: TGTGCCAGCAGTTTCACAGGGGGCGACACTGAAGCTTTCTTT
V gene: TRBV12-3/TRBV12-4; clone size: NA; D gene: TRBD1; J gene: TRBJ1-1; CDR3 protein: CASSARDRAIVLTEAFF; CDR3 DNA: TGTGCCAGCAGCGCCCGGGACAGGGCAATAGTACTGACTGAAGCTTTCTTT
V gene: TRBV3-1; clone size: many; D gene: NA; J gene: TRBJ2-7; CDR3 protein: CASSPSGPQSRQYF; CDR3 DNA: TGTGCCAGCAGCCCCTCGGGACCCCAAAGCAGGCAGTACTTC
V gene: TRBV12-5; clone size: few; D gene: NA; J gene: TRBJ1-6; CDR3 protein: CASGPSSALNSPLHF; CDR3 DNA: TGTGCTAGTGGTCCCTCCTCGGCTCTTAATTCACCCCTCCACTTT
V gene: TRBV6-1; clone size: many; D gene: NA; J gene: TRBJ2-2; CDR3 protein: CASKVPMSGAGRTGELFF; CDR3 DNA: TGTGCCAGCAAGGTGCCGATGAGTGGGGCAGGGCGCACCGGGGAGCTGTTTTTT
V gene: TRBV7-2; clone size: NA; D gene: TRBD1; J gene: TRBJ2-7; CDR3 protein: CASSPSRDRGRASYEQYF; CDR3 DNA: TGTGCCAGCAGCCCCTCCCGGGACAGGGGGAGGGCAAGCTACGAGCAGTACTTC
V gene: TRBV2; clone size: NA; D gene: TRBD1; J gene: TRBJ2-7; CDR3 protein: CASRADLTGGQYF; CDR3 DNA: TGTGCCAGCAGAGCAGACCTGACAGGGGGCCAGTACTTC
V gene: TRBV28; clone size: many; D gene: TRBD1; J gene: TRBJ2-4; CDR3 protein: CASSIQGIAKNIQYF; CDR3 DNA: TGTGCCAGCAGTATACAGGGGATCGCCAAAAACATTCAGTACTTC
V gene: TRBV6-1; clone size: few; D gene: TRBD1; J gene: TRBJ1-5; CDR3 protein: CASRNRGGGNQPQHF; CDR3 DNA: TGTGCCAGCAGAAACAGGGGAGGCGGCAATCAGCCCCAGCATTTT
V gene: TRBV5-4; clone size: many; D gene: TRBD1; J gene: TRBJ1-1; CDR3 protein: CASSPDRGTEAFF; CDR3 DNA: TGTGCCAGCAGTCCGGACAGGGGGACTGAAGCTTTCTTT
V gene: TRBV2; clone size: few; D gene: TRBD1; J gene: TRBJ1-1; CDR3 protein: CASRLRDSLALVMNTEAFF; CDR3 DNA: TGTGCCAGTAGGCTCCGGGACAGCCTCGCCCTTGTCATGAACACTGAAGCTTTCTTT
V gene: TRBV28; clone size: many; D gene: NA; J gene: TRBJ2-3; CDR3 protein: CASSTGGSTDTQYF; CDR3 DNA: TGTGCCAGCAGCACCGGGGGTAGCACAGATACGCAGTATTTT
V gene: TRBV6-1; clone size: many; D gene: NA; J gene: TRBJ1-2; CDR3 protein: CASSPVGYGYTF; CDR3 DNA: TGTGCCAGCAGTCCAGTAGGGTATGGCTACACCTTC
V gene: TRBV2; clone size: many; D gene: NA; J gene: TRBJ2-7; CDR3 protein: CASKDSPLGEQYF; CDR3 DNA: TGTGCCTCAAAGGACAGCCCCCTGGGGGAGCAGTACTTC
V gene: TRBV20-1; clone size: many; D gene: NA; J gene: TRBJ2-7; CDR3 protein: CSAVERLYEQYF; CDR3 DNA: TGCAGTGCTGTCGAAAGGCTCTACGAGCAGTACTTC
V gene: TRBV28; clone size: NA; D gene: NA; J gene: TRBJ2-7; CDR3 protein: CASSLSGSLGGEQYF; CDR3 DNA: TGTGCCAGCAGTTTATCAGGGTCCCTCGGGGGAGAGCAGTACTTC
V gene: TRBV6-2/TRBV6-3; clone size: NA; D gene: TRBD2; J gene: TRBJ2-1; CDR3 protein: CASNGLAAYNEQFF; CDR3 DNA: TGTGCCAGCAACGGACTAGCGGCCTACAATGAGCAGTTCTTC
V gene: TRBV7-9; clone size: many; D gene: TRBD1; J gene: TRBJ2-7; CDR3 protein: CASSPGQGAFKYF; CDR3 DNA: TGTGCCAGCAGCCCGGGACAGGGGGCGTTTAAGTACTTC
V gene: TRBV20-1; clone size: few; D gene: TRBD2; J gene: TRBJ2-5; CDR3 protein: CSAHPIAGGPETQYF; CDR3 DNA: TGCAGTGCTCATCCCATAGCGGGGGGGCCGGAGACCCAGTACTTC
V gene: TRBV6-1; clone size: many; D gene: NA; J gene: TRBJ2-1; CDR3 protein: CASSELSLGGEQFF; CDR3 DNA: TGTGCCAGCAGTGAACTGTCGCTGGGGGGTGAGCAGTTCTTC
V gene: TRBV19; clone size: many; D gene: NA; J gene: TRBJ1-5; CDR3 protein: CASSDHRVDPQHF; CDR3 DNA: TGTGCCAGTAGTGACCATCGGGTGGACCCCCAGCATTTT
V gene: TRBV12-3/TRBV12-4; clone size: many; D gene: TRBD2; J gene: TRBJ2-7; CDR3 protein: CASSFRGGRIYEQYF; CDR3 DNA: TGTGCCAGCAGTTTTCGGGGGGGGCGCATTTACGAGCAGTACTTC
V gene: TRBV7-2; clone size: many; D gene: TRBD1; J gene: TRBJ1-4; CDR3 protein: CASSRDPGTGNEKLFF; CDR3 DNA: TGTGCCAGCAGCCGCGACCCCGGGACAGGAAATGAAAAACTGTTTTTT
V gene: TRBV20-1; clone size: many; D gene: NA; J gene: TRBJ2-7; CDR3 protein: CSAHLVGLRGGFNSYEQYF; CDR3 DNA: TGCAGTGCTCACCTCGTGGGACTGAGGGGAGGTTTCAACTCCTACGAGCAGTACTTC
V gene: TRBV11-2; clone size: many; D gene: TRBD1; J gene: TRBJ1-1; CDR3 protein: CASSHGQGTQAFF; CDR3 DNA: TGTGCCAGCAGCCACGGACAGGGAACGCAAGCTTTCTTT
V gene: TRBV6-1; clone size: few; D gene: TRBD2; J gene: TRBJ2-3; CDR3 protein: CASSAELAVSFTQYF; CDR3 DNA: TGTGCCAGCAGTGCTGAACTAGCGGTGTCCTTTACGCAGTATTTT
V gene: TRBV5-1; clone size: many; D gene: NA; J gene: TRBJ1-1; CDR3 protein: CASSLGWGSTEAFF; CDR3 DNA: TGCGCCAGCAGCTTGGGATGGGGGAGCACTGAAGCTTTCTTT
V gene: TRBV6-2/TRBV6-3; clone size: many; D gene: TRBD1; J gene: TRBJ1-2; CDR3 protein: CASRGGTGEDYTF; CDR3 DNA: TGTGCCAGCAGAGGTGGGACAGGGGAGGACTACACCTTC
V gene: TRBV28; clone size: many; D gene: NA; J gene: TRBJ1-1; CDR3 protein: CASSRGGMNTEAFF; CDR3 DNA: TGTGCCAGCAGCCGGGGAGGAATGAACACTGAAGCTTTCTTT
V gene: TRBV7-6; clone size: NA; D gene: NA; J gene: TRBJ1-1; CDR3 protein: CASSLGLFPSNTEAFF; CDR3 DNA: TGTGCCAGCAGCTTAGGACTTTTCCCTTCGAACACTGAAGCTTTCTTT
V gene: TRBV19; clone size: NA; D gene: NA; J gene: TRBJ1-3; CDR3 protein: CASSIDPGADTIYF; CDR3 DNA: TGTGCCAGTAGTATAGATCCGGGGGCGGACACCATATATTTT
V gene: TRBV20-1; clone size: many; D gene: TRBD2; J gene: TRBJ2-1; CDR3 protein: CSARVLAGRNEQFF; CDR3 DNA: TGCAGTGCTAGAGTCCTAGCGGGACGGAATGAGCAGTTCTTC
V gene: TRBV2; clone size: once; D gene: TRBD1; J gene: TRBJ2-7; CDR3 protein: CASSDPGTGVSYEQYF; CDR3 DNA: TGTGCCAGCAGTGATCCCGGGACAGGGGTCTCCTACGAGCAGTACTTC
V gene: TRBV4-1; clone size: few; D gene: TRBD2; J gene: TRBJ2-1; CDR3 protein: CASSRVYAGGGTNNEQFF; CDR3 DNA: TGCGCCAGCAGCCGAGTCTATGCGGGCGGGGGGACAAACAATGAGCAGTTCTTC
V gene: TRBV18; clone size: many; D gene: NA; J gene: TRBJ1-1; CDR3 protein: CASSPTANLNTEAFF; CDR3 DNA: TGTGCCAGCTCACCGACAGCGAACCTGAACACTGAAGCTTTCTTT
V gene: TRBV14; clone size: many; D gene: NA; J gene: TRBJ2-7; CDR3 protein: CASSGNLSLPYEQYF; CDR3 DNA: TGTGCCAGCAGCGGAAACCTAAGCTTACCCTACGAGCAGTACTTC
V gene: TRBV27; clone size: once; D gene: NA; J gene: TRBJ1-3; CDR3 protein: CATGGWADGNTIYF; CDR3 DNA: TGTGCCACTGGTGGTTGGGCAGATGGAAACACCATATATTTT
V gene: TRBV5-5; clone size: few; D gene: TRBD2; J gene: TRBJ2-7; CDR3 protein: CASSFGLAGLGSYEQYF; CDR3 DNA: TGTGCCAGCAGCTTTGGGCTAGCGGGATTAGGTTCCTACGAGCAGTACTTC
V gene: TRBV28; clone size: many; D gene: NA; J gene: TRBJ1-6; CDR3 protein: CASSLGRGYNSPLHF; CDR3 DNA: TGTGCCAGCAGCTTAGGAAGGGGATATAATTCACCCCTCCACTTT
V gene: TRBV28; clone size: few; D gene: NA; J gene: TRBJ2-5; CDR3 protein: CASRTQGLETQYF; CDR3 DNA: TGTGCCAGCAGAACACAGGGCTTAGAGACCCAGTACTTC
V gene: TRBV6-2/TRBV6-3; clone size: many; D gene: TRBD1; J gene: TRBJ1-6; CDR3 protein: CASSPGTGYNSPLHF; CDR3 DNA: TGTGCCAGCAGCCCCGGGACAGGCTATAATTCACCCCTCCACTTT
V gene: TRBV9; clone size: NA; D gene: TRBD2; J gene: TRBJ2-2; CDR3 protein: CASSRVGGRALTGELFF; CDR3 DNA: TGTGCCAGCAGCCGGGTGGGGGGGAGGGCCCTCACCGGGGAGCTGTTTTTT
V gene: TRBV6-5; clone size: many; D gene: NA; J gene: TRBJ1-1; CDR3 protein: CASSYSGVRGEAFF; CDR3 DNA: TGTGCCAGCAGTTACTCGGGGGTGAGGGGAGAAGCTTTCTTT
V gene: TRBV7-8; clone size: many; D gene: NA; J gene: TRBJ1-1; CDR3 protein: CASSLGGMLGVGFTEAFF; CDR3 DNA: TGTGCCAGCAGCTTAGGGGGAATGCTGGGGGTCGGGTTCACTGAAGCTTTCTTT
V gene: TRBV28; clone size: many; D gene: NA; J gene: TRBJ2-7; CDR3 protein: CASGLGLYEQYF; CDR3 DNA: TGTGCCAGCGGCCTGGGGTTGTACGAGCAGTACTTC
V gene: TRBV5-1; clone size: NA; D gene: TRBD2; J gene: TRBJ2-3; CDR3 protein: CASSLTSGGVYDTDTQYF; CDR3 DNA: TGCGCCAGCAGCTTGACTAGCGGGGGGGTGTATGACACAGATACGCAGTATTTT
V gene: TRBV4-2; clone size: NA; D gene: NA; J gene: TRBJ2-7; CDR3 protein: CASSQDQGTMGGSYYEQYF; CDR3 DNA: TGTGCCAGCAGCCAAGATCAAGGGACCATGGGGGGCAGCTACTACGAGCAGTACTTC
V gene: TRBV10-2; clone size: many; D gene: TRBD1; J gene: TRBJ1-1; CDR3 protein: CASSESGQPLRTEAFF; CDR3 DNA: TGCGCCAGCAGTGAGTCGGGACAGCCCTTGCGAACTGAAGCTTTCTTT
V gene: TRBV3-1; clone size: many; D gene: TRBD2; J gene: TRBJ2-7; CDR3 protein: CASSPRLAASSYEQYF; CDR3 DNA: TGTGCCAGCAGCCCCAGACTAGCGGCGAGCTCCTACGAGCAGTACTTC
V gene: TRBV7-9; clone size: few; D gene: NA; J gene: TRBJ1-1; CDR3 protein: CAGSLGVEAFF; CDR3 DNA: TGTGCCGGCAGCTTAGGAGTCGAAGCTTTCTTT
V gene: TRBV6-1; clone size: NA; D gene: TRBD2; J gene: TRBJ2-5; CDR3 protein: CASSHHGTSGRAGETQYF; CDR3 DNA: TGTGCCAGCAGTCACCATGGGACTAGCGGGAGGGCTGGAGAGACCCAGTACTTC
V gene: TRBV28; clone size: many; D gene: NA; J gene: TRBJ2-1; CDR3 protein: CASGASSYNEQFF; CDR3 DNA: TGTGCCAGCGGGGCTAGCTCCTACAATGAGCAGTTCTTC